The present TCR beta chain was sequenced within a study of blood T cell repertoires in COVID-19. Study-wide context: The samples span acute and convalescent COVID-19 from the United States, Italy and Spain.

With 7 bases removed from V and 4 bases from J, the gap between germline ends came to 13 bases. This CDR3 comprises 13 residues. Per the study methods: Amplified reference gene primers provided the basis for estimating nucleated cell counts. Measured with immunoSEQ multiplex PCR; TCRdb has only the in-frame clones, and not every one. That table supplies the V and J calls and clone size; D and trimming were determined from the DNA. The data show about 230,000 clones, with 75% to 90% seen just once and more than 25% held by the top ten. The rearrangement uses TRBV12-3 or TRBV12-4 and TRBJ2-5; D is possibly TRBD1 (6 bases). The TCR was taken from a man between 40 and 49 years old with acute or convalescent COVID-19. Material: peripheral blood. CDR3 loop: CASNLQGRETQYF. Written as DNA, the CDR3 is TGTGCCAGCAACCTCCAGGGGCGAGAGACCCAGTACTTC.